This T cell receptor (beta chain) was captured in a study of cytotoxic CD8 clonotypes in ibrutinib-treated CLL. Whole-study context: Investigators reported about 24 partial and 2 complete responses; after median about six years, approximately 15 patients remained remitted and roughly twelve progressed.

Repertoires were generated with immunoSEQ multiplex PCR, while TCRdb's copy carries only in-frame clones and drops some. In the table there are more than 110,000 clones, around 81% of which are singletons. The J segment lost 6 bases and the V segment lost 2 bases, leaving 14 bases of the junction unmatched. CDR3 length: 17 amino acids. Looked up from germline, CDR1 is SGHRS and CDR2 is YFSETQ. As regards this clone: Its antigen is still unknown.

Points from the study as a whole: Baseline clonality, higher than in age-matched healthy donors, tracked circulating CD8+ T-cell counts. Under treatment, the uncommon public clonotypes either contracted or remained stable.

This chain joins TRBV5-1 and TRBJ2-7, with 10 bases that match TRBD2. The sequencing used PBMCs, collected after 36 months of ibrutinib treatment. The TCR originated in a human donor with chronic lymphocytic leukemia. CDR3 protein: CASSLLAGHPPLSEQYF. CDR3 sequence (DNA): TGCGCCAGCAGCTTACTAGCGGGACACCCGCCGTTAAGCGAGCAGTACTTC.